A single sample gave rise to the 27 T cell receptor beta chains below, sequenced in a study of response to subunit inactivated influenza vaccine. TCRdb recomputed calls from the RT-PCR reads with MiXCR, one row per CDR3 protein. This table has about 580,000 distinct CDR3 sequences, 13% to 15% appearing once. Sample: PBMCs from blood, taken roughly 12 days after vaccination. The receptors come from a man aged 45-65 years who received an inactivated influenza vaccine.

This clonotype was picked up a small number of times. The chain uses TRBV5-1 and TRBJ2-1, with D perhaps matching TRBD2 (6 bases). The germline gives CDR1 SGHRS, CDR2 YFSETQ. The CDR3 has 15 amino acids. V was trimmed by 4 bases and J by 1 base, leaving 12 bases between them. CDR3 amino acids: CASSDGTRSYNEQFF. CDR3 nucleotide sequence: TGCGCCAGCAGCGACGGGACTCGTTCCTACAATGAGCAGTTCTTC.

This clonotype was seen only a few times. The chain recombines TRBV12-3 or TRBV12-4 with TRBJ2-3; the match to TRBD2 covers 7 bases. Germline trimming cut 4 bases from V and 3 bases from J; bases unmatched to any gene: 4. CDR3 length: 14 amino acids. CDR3 nucleotides: TGTGCCAGCAGTTGGGGGGGGGGTACAGATACGCAGTATTTT. It specifies CASSWGGGTDTQYF.

This clonotype was seen once. V is TRBV20-1 and J is TRBJ2-7, with 10 bases matching TRBD2. V trimming: 6 bases; J trimming: 6 bases; junction bases outside the gene matches: 8. Germline V lookup: CDR1 DFQATT, CDR2 SNEGSKA (reference sequence). The CDR3 extends over 13 amino acids. The CDR3 reads CSASRLAGVEQYF. CDR3 nucleotides: TGCAGTGCGAGTCGCCTAGCGGGAGTCGAGCAGTACTTC.

This clonotype was seen more than once but under ten times. This chain uses TRBV10-1 with TRBJ2-7, with D possibly matching TRBD2 (6 bases). Germline values: CDR1 WNHNN, CDR2 SYGVQD (reference sequence). V dropped 6 bases and J dropped 4 bases, with 13 bases sitting between them. The CDR3 is made up of 13 amino acids. CDR3 nucleotides: TGCGCCAGCAGGGAGCTGGAGGGGTACGAGCAGTACTTC. It specifies CASRELEGYEQYF.

This clonotype was seen many times. The V and J genes are TRBV6-5 and TRBJ2-1; 8 bases align to TRBD2. Looked up from germline, CDR1 is MNHEY and CDR2 is SVGAGI. This CDR3 is 16 amino acids long. J lost 8 bases, V lost 0 bases, and 9 bases had no gene match. CDR3 loop: CASSYSRGGAFDEQFF. CDR3 in DNA: TGTGCCAGCAGTTACTCTCGGGGGGGGGCCTTCGATGAGCAGTTCTTC.

At least ten counts were recorded for this clonotype. This sequence joins TRBV5-1 and TRBJ2-1, with 8 nucleotides matching TRBD2. CDR1 is SGHRS and CDR2 is YFSETQ in the germline V gene. J lost 9 bases, V lost 3 bases, and 5 bases had no gene match. This CDR3 region has 13 residues. The chain's CDR3 is CASSSGLGFEQFF. The CDR3, as DNA: TGCGCCAGCAGCTCGGGACTAGGCTTTGAGCAGTTCTTC. Looking up the rest from reference TRBV5-1 and TRBJ2-1 gives the full variable domain: KAGVTQTPRYLIKTRGQQVTLSCSPISGHRSVSWYQQTPGQGLQFLFEYFSETQRNKGNFPGRFSGRQFSNSRSEMNVSTLELGDSALYLCASSSGLGFEQFFGPGTRLTVL.

The sample holds many counts of this clonotype. The chain couples TRBV10-3 to TRBJ1-1, with TRBD1 matching over 9 bases. The V gene end was trimmed by 7 bases and the J gene end by 5 bases; junction bases not matched to a gene: 5. Germline-derived CDR1 and CDR2 are ENHRY and SYGVKD. The CDR3 has 13 amino acids. As DNA, the CDR3 is TGTGCCATCACCAAGACAGGGGGTACTGAAGCTTTCTTT. Translated: CAITKTGGTEAFF.

The chain carries TRBV20-1 and TRBJ2-7; D uncertain. This CDR3 is built from 13 residues. Germline values: CDR1 DFQATT, CDR2 SNEGSKA (reference sequence). Trimming removed 6 bases from V and 2 bases from J, with 14 bases in between. CDR3 DNA sequence: TGCAGTGCAGTATCGTCCCCCGCCTACGAGCAGTACTTC. Translating gives CSAVSSPAYEQYF.

This clonotype was counted ten times or more. J is TRBJ1-5 and V is TRBV7-2; D unresolved. CDR3 length: 14 amino acids. Trimming shortened V by 2 bases and J by 2 bases, and 7 bases separated the two germline ends. Germline-derived CDR1 and CDR2 are SGHTA and FQGNSA. The CDR3 sequence: CASSLLGGNQPQHF. CDR3 nucleotide sequence: TGTGCCAGCAGCTTACTTGGTGGCAATCAGCCCCAGCATTTT.

In its sample, this clonotype was seen a few times. V is TRBV6-1 and J is TRBJ1-1, with no clear D. Germline CDR1 MNHNS, CDR2 SASEGT. Trimming took off 5 bases at V and 5 bases at J, with 12 bases between the two ends. The CDR3 has 13 amino acids. The CDR3, as DNA: TGTGCCAGCAGTCCGGGAGGGTGGACTGAAGCTTTCTTT. It codes for CASSPGGWTEAFF.

The gene calls are TRBV27 and TRBJ1-2, with TRBD1 as a possible D gene (5 bases). The CDR3 contains 13 residues. Trimming removed 4 bases from V and 4 bases from J, with 10 bases in between. Germline V gene data show CDR1 as MNHEY and CDR2 as SMNVEV (reference sequence). The CDR3 spells CASSSGRTYGYTF. CDR3 DNA: TGTGCCAGCAGTTCGGGACGGACCTATGGCTACACCTTC.

Ten or more counts support this clonotype. The V call is TRBV10-1, the J call TRBJ2-7; D is possibly TRBD1 (6 bases). The V and J ends lost 4 bases and 0 bases respectively, with 10 bases between them. The CDR3 has 14 amino acids. CDR1 WNHNN and CDR2 SYGVQD come from the germline V gene (reference sequence). CDR3 DNA: TGCGCCAGCAGTGCAGGGGATCTCTCCTACGAGCAGTACTTC. Protein sequence: CASSAGDLSYEQYF.

This clonotype was observed a handful of times. The chain combines TRBV5-1 with TRBJ2-1, with D possibly being TRBD2 (5 bases). CDR3 length: 15 amino acids. The V end lost 6 bases, the J end lost 0 bases, and 13 bases lay between the germline ends. Germline loops: CDR1 SGHRS, CDR2 YFSETQ. The CDR3 region is CASTPFRGSYNEQFF. DNA for the CDR3: TGCGCCAGCACCCCATTTCGGGGCTCCTACAATGAGCAGTTCTTC.

V and J are TRBV12-3 or TRBV12-4 and TRBJ2-1; D remains unclear. V was pared by 3 bases and J by 7 bases, with 7 bases between. The CDR3 is 12 amino acids. CDR3 coding DNA: TGTGCCAGCAGTTTCGTAGAGAATGAGCAGTTCTTC. Translation gives CASSFVENEQFF.

This clonotype has ten or more counts. The chain joins TRBV7-9 to TRBJ1-3; D unclear. This CDR3 is built from 15 residues. Looked up from germline, CDR1 is SEHNR and CDR2 is FQNEAQ (reference sequence). V was cut by 1 base and J by 3 bases, with 10 bases left in between. The CDR3 is CASSLEASRGNTIYF. The CDR3 DNA sequence: TGTGCCAGCAGCTTAGAGGCCAGCCGTGGAAACACCATATATTTT.

J is TRBJ1-4 and V is TRBV7-2; D perhaps matches TRBD1 (5 bases). The germline gives CDR1 SGHTA, CDR2 FQGNSA. The CDR3 runs 15 residues. Trimming pared 1 base from V and 7 bases from J, leaving 13 bases between. CDR3 in DNA: TGTGCCAGCAGCTTAGGAGGGGTTGACGTTGAAAAACTGTTTTTT. Amino acids: CASSLGGVDVEKLFF.

This clonotype was seen repeatedly, ten times or more. The rearrangement uses TRBV13 and TRBJ2-5, with D uncertain. CDR1 is PRHDT and CDR2 is FYEKMQ in the germline V gene (reference sequence). Trimming shortened V by 2 bases and J by 3 bases, and 7 bases separated the two germline ends. There are 13 residues in the CDR3. CDR3 sequence (DNA): TGTGCCAGCAGCTTATTCTGGGAAGAGACCCAGTACTTC. This codes for CASSLFWEETQYF.

This rearrangement joins TRBV20-1 to TRBJ2-5; the match to TRBD2 covers 7 bases. Germline values: CDR1 DFQATT, CDR2 SNEGSKA (reference sequence). This CDR3 has 13 amino acids. J gave up 5 bases and V 6 bases, and 9 bases lay outside the gene matches. CDR3 sequence: CSAPPGGTETQYF. The CDR3 DNA reads as TGCAGTGCGCCCCCCGGGGGGACGGAGACCCAGTACTTC.

The chain has TRBV11-2 and TRBJ2-3; D ambiguous. The CDR3 is 14 amino acids. Germline V gives CDR1 SGHAT, CDR2 FQNNGV. Trimming cost V 8 bases and J 0 bases, with 12 bases left between them. CDR3: CASGPRKSTDTQYF. The CDR3 DNA reads as TGTGCCAGCGGGCCCCGGAAGAGCACAGATACGCAGTATTTT.

V and J are TRBV28 and TRBJ2-5, with D possibly being TRBD1 (5 bases). CDR1 MDHEN and CDR2 SYDVKM come from the germline V gene. The ends were cut back, 3 bases at V and 1 base at J, with 12 bases in the middle. This CDR3 has 15 amino acids. The CDR3 bases are TGTGCCAGCAGTTTGGGGCAAAGGCCCCAAGAGACCCAGTACTTC. This sequence encodes CASSLGQRPQETQYF.

CDR3 nucleotides: TGTGCCAGCAGCGGTCTTAGCGGGGATGAGCAGTTCTTC. This encodes CASSGLSGDEQFF. The chain employs TRBV12-3 or TRBV12-4 and TRBJ2-1; 8 nucleotides match TRBD2. V lost 6 bases, J lost 8 bases, and 6 bases stayed unmatched. This CDR3 spans 13 amino acids.

The V and J genes are TRBV6-2 or TRBV6-3 and TRBJ2-5, with 11 bases lining up with TRBD1. The germline V gene encodes CDR1 MNHEY and CDR2 SVGEGT. This CDR3 has 16 amino acids. V lost 3 bases to trimming and J lost 4 bases; unmatched junction nucleotides: 7. Here the CDR3 DNA reads TGTGCCAGCAGTTATTCTCCGGGACAGGGGGTAGAGACCCAGTACTTC. As protein: CASSYSPGQGVETQYF.

This clonotype was counted many times. The CDR3 protein is CASSLVEGGNTEAFF. CDR3 DNA: TGTGCCAGCAGCTTAGTGGAGGGGGGGAACACTGAAGCTTTCTTT. The V call is TRBV7-9, the J call TRBJ1-1; D is possibly TRBD1 (6 bases). Trimming pared 1 base from V and 1 base from J, leaving 10 bases between. The V gene's germline CDR1 is SEHNR and CDR2 FQNEAQ (reference sequence). The CDR3 contains 15 residues.

This chain joins TRBV5-1 and TRBJ1-5, with 11 bases fitting TRBD1. CDR3 length: 15 amino acids. The V gene end was trimmed by 6 bases and the J gene end by 7 bases; junction bases not matched to a gene: 9. Per germline, CDR1 SGHRS and CDR2 YFSETQ. The CDR3 loop reads CASTSGQGAGQPQHF. The CDR3 DNA reads TGCGCCAGCACCAGCGGACAGGGGGCAGGACAGCCCCAGCATTTT.

The CDR3 protein is CSAPDTLDGEQYF. CDR3 bases: TGCAGTGCTCCGGACACCCTGGACGGAGAGCAGTACTTC. The chain combines TRBV20-1 with TRBJ2-7; D may be TRBD1 (5 bases). V was pared by 5 bases and J by 7 bases, with 18 bases between. CDR1 is DFQATT, CDR2 SNEGSKA, per germline (reference sequence). This CDR3 contains 13 residues.

This chain connects TRBV12-3 or TRBV12-4 to TRBJ2-3, with D maybe TRBD2 (6 bases). The V end lost 6 bases, the J end lost 5 bases, and 15 bases lay between the germline ends. The CDR3 totals 14 residues. The CDR3 reads CASRQGGPGDTQYF. For the CDR3, the DNA is TGTGCCAGCAGACAAGGAGGGCCCGGAGATACGCAGTATTTT.

In this sample, this clonotype turned up a few times. This chain connects TRBV29-1 to TRBJ1-1, with 10 bases identical to TRBD1. From germline, CDR1 is SQVTM and CDR2 ANQGSEA. Trimming cost V 4 bases and J 4 bases; bases outside gene matches: 3. CDR3 length equals 13 residues. The DNA for the CDR3 is TGCAGCGTTGGAGACAGGGGGCCCACTGAAGCTTTCTTT. This translates into CSVGDRGPTEAFF.